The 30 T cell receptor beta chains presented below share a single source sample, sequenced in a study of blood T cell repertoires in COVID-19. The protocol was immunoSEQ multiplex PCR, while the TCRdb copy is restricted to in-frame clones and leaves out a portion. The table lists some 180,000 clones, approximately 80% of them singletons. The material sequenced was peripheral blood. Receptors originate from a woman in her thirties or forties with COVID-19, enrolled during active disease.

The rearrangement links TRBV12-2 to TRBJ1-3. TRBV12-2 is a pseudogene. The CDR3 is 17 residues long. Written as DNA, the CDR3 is TGTGCAAGTACCCCCGGAGGTCGACTCGCGGGGGGAAACACCATATATTTT. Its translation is CASTPGGRLAGGNTIYF.

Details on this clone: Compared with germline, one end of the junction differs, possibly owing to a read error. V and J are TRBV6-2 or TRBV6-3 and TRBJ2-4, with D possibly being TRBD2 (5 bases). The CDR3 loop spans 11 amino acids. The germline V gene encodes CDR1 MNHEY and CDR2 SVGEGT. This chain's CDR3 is CASSYPTGVNF. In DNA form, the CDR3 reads TGTGCCAGCAGTTACCCGACCGGGGTTAACTTC.

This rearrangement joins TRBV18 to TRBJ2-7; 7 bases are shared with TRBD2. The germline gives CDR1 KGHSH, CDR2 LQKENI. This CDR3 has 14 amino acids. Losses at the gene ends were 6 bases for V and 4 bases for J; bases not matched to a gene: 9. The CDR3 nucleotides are TGTGCCAGCTCCTCGGGGGGAGTTCCTTACGAGCAGTACTTC. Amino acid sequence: CASSSGGVPYEQYF.

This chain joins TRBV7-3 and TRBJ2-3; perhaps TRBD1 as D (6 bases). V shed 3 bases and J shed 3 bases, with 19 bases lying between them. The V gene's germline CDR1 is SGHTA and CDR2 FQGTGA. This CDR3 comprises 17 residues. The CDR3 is CASSFRGGMHGTDTQYF. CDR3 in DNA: TGTGCCAGCAGCTTCAGAGGGGGAATGCACGGGACAGATACGCAGTATTTT. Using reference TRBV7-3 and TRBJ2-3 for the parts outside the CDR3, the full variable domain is GAGVSQTPSNKVTEKGKYVELRCDPISGHTALYWYRQSLGQGPEFLIYFQGTGAADDSGLPNDRFFAVRPEGSVSTLKIQRTERGDSAVYLCASSFRGGMHGTDTQYFGPGTRLTVL.

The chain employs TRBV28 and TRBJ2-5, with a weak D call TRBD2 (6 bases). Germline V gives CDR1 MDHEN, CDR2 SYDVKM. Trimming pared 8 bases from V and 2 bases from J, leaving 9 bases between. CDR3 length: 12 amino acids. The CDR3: CASGRPQETQYF. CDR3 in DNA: TGTGCCAGCGGGAGGCCTCAAGAGACCCAGTACTTC. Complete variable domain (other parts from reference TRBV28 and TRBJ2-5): DVKVTQSSRYLVKRTGEKVFLECVQDMDHENMFWYRQDPGLGLRLIYFSYDVKMKEKGDIPEGYSVSREKKERFSLILESASTNQTSMYLCASGRPQETQYFGPGTRLLVL.

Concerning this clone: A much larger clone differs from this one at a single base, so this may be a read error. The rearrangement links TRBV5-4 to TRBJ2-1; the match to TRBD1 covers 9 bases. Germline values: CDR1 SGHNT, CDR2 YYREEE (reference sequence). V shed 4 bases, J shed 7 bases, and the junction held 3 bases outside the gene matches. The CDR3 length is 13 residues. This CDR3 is CASSQGTGNEQFF. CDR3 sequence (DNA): TGTGCCAGCAGCCAGGGGACAGGGAATGAGCAGTTCTTC.

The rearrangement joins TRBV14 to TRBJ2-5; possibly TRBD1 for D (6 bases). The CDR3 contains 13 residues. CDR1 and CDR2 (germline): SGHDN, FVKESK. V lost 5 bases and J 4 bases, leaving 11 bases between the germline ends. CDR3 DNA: TGTGCCAGCAGCTATACAGGGTCAGAGACCCAGTACTTC. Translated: CASSYTGSETQYF.

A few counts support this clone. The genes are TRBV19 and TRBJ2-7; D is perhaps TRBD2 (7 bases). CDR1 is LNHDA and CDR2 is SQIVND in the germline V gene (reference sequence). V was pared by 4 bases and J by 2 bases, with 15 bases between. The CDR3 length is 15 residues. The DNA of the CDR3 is TGTGCCAGTAGTAGGACGGGGGGCAGTACCTACGAGCAGTACTTC. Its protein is CASSRTGGSTYEQYF. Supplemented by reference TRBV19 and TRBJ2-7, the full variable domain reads DGGITQSPKYLFRKEGQNVTLSCEQNLNHDAMYWYRQDPGQGLRLIYYSQIVNDFQKGDIAEGYSVSREKKESFPLTVTSAQKNPTAFYLCASSRTGGSTYEQYFGPGTRLTVT.

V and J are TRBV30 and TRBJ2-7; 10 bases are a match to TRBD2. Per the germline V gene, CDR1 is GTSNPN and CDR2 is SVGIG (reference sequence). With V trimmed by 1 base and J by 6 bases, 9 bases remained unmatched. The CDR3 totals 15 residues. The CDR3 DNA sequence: TGTGCCTGGAGTGGAGGTAGCGGGAGGTCTCGCGAGCAGTACTTC. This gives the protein CAWSGGSGRSREQYF.

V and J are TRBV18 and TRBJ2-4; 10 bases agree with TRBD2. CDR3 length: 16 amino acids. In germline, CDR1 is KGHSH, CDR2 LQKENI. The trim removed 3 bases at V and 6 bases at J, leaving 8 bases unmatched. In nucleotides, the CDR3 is TGTGCCAGCTCACCGGTACTTTCTAGCGGGGGAAACATTCAGTACTTC. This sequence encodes CASSPVLSSGGNIQYF.

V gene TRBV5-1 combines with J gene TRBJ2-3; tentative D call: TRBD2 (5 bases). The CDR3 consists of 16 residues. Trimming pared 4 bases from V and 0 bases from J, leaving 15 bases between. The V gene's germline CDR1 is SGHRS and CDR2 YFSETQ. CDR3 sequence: CASSPLGAPSTDTQYF. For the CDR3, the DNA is TGCGCCAGCAGCCCCCTGGGAGCGCCTAGCACAGATACGCAGTATTTT. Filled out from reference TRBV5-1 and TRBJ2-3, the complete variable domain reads KAGVTQTPRYLIKTRGQQVTLSCSPISGHRSVSWYQQTPGQGLQFLFEYFSETQRNKGNFPGRFSGRQFSNSRSEMNVSTLELGDSALYLCASSPLGAPSTDTQYFGPGTRLTVL.

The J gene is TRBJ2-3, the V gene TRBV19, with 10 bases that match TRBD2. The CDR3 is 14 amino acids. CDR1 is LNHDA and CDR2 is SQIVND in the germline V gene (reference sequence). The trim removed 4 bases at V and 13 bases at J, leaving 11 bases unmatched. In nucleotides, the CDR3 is TGTGCCAGTAGTAGGGGACTAGCGACAGATCATAAGTATTTT. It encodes CASSRGLATDHKYF.

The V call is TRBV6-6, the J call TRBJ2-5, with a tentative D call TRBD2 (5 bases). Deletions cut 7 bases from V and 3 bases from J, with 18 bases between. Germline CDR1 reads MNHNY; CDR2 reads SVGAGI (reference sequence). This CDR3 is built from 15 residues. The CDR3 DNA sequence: TGTGCCAGCACTCCCAAAGGGAGCAGTAAAGAGACCCAGTACTTC. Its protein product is CASTPKGSSKETQYF.

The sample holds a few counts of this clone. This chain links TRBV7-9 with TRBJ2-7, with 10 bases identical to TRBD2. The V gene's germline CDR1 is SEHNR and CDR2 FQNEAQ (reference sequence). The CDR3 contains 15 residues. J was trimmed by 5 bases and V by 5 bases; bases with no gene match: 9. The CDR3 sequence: CASSRPGLAIDEQYF. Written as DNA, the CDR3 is TGTGCCAGCAGCCGTCCGGGACTAGCGATCGACGAGCAGTACTTC.

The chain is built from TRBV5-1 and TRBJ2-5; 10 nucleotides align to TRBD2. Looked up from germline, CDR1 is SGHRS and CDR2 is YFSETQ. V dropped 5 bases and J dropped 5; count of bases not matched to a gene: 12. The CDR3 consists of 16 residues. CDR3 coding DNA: TGCGCCAGCAGGACTCAAGCGGGAGGGACTGCGGAGACCCAGTACTTC. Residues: CASRTQAGGTAETQYF.

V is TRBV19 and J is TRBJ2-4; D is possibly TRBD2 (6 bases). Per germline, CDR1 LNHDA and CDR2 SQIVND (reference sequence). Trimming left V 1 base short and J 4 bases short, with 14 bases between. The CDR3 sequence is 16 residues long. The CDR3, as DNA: TGTGCCAGTAGTATAGGGTATGGACTAAATAAAAACATTCAGTACTTC. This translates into CASSIGYGLNKNIQYF.

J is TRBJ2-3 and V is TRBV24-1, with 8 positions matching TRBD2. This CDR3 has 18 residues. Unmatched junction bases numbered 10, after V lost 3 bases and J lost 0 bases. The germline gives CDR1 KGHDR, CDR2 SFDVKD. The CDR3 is CATSDLPGASGSTDTQYF. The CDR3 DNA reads TGTGCCACCAGTGATCTCCCCGGGGCTAGCGGGAGCACAGATACGCAGTATTTT.

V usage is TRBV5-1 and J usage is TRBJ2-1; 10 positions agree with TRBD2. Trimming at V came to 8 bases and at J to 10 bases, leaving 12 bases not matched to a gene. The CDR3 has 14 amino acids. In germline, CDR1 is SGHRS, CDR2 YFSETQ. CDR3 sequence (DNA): TGCGCCAGTCGAAGGGACAGCGGGAGGGGGGAGCAGTTCTTC. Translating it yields CASRRDSGRGEQFF.

Here the CDR3 reads CASSLGEGPDLWGYTF. CDR3 sequence (DNA): TGTGCCAGCAGCTTAGGGGAGGGACCTGATCTCTGGGGCTACACCTTC. The chain recombines TRBV7-9 with TRBJ1-2, with a possible D match to TRBD1 (5 bases). The V end lost 1 base, the J end lost 8 bases, and 20 bases lay between the germline ends. The germline CDR1 and CDR2 sequences are SEHNR and FQNEAQ (reference sequence). The CDR3 is made up of 16 amino acids.

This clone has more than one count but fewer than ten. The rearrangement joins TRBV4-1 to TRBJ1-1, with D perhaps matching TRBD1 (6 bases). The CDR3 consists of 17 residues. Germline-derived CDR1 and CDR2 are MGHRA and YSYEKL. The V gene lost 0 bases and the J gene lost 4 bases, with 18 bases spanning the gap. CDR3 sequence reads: CASSQDLGGRAVTEAFF. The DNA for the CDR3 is TGCGCCAGCAGCCAAGATCTCGGGGGGCGTGCCGTCACTGAAGCTTTCTTT.

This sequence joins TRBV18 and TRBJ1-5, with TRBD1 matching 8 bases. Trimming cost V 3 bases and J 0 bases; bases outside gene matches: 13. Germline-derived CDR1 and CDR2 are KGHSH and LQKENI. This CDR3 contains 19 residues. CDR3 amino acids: CASSPRGLLGDYSNQPQHF. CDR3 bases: TGTGCCAGCTCACCCAGGGGGCTTCTAGGGGACTATAGCAATCAGCCCCAGCATTTT.

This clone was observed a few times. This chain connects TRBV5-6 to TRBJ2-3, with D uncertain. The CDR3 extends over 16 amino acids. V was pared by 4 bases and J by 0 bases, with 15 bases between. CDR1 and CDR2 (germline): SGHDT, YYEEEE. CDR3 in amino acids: CASSRTAGWSTDTQYF. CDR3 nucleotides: TGTGCCAGCAGCCGTACTGCCGGGTGGAGCACAGATACGCAGTATTTT.

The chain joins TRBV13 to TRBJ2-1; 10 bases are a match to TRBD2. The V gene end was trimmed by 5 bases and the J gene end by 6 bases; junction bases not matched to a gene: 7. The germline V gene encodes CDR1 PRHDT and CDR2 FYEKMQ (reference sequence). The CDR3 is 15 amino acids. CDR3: CASSTGTSASNEQFF. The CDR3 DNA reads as TGTGCCAGCAGCACCGGGACTAGCGCCTCCAATGAGCAGTTCTTC.

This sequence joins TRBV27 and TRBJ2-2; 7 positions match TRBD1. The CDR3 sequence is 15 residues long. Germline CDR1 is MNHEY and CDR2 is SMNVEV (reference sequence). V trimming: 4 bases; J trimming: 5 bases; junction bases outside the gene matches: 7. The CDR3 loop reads CASSSRTGSTGELFF. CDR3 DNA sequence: TGTGCCAGCAGTTCGAGGACAGGATCTACCGGGGAGCTGTTTTTT.

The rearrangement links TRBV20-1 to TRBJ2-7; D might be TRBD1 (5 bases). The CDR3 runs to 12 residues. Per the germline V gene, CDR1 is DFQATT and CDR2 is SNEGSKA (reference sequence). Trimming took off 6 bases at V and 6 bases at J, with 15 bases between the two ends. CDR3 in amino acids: CSASRGSVEQYF. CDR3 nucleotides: TGCAGTGCCAGTAGGGGCTCAGTCGAGCAGTACTTC.

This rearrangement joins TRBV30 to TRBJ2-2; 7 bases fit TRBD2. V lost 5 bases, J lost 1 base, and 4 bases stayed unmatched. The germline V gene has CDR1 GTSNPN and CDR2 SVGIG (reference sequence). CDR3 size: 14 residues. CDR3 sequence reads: CAWGKRENTGELFF. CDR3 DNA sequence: TGTGCCTGGGGCAAGCGGGAGAACACCGGGGAGCTGTTTTTT.

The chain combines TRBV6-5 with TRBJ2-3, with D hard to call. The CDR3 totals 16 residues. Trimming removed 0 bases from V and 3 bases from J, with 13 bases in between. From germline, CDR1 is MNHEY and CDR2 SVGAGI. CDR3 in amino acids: CASSYSGLAGTDTQYF. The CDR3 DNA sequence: TGTGCCAGCAGTTACTCTGGATTAGCTGGTACAGATACGCAGTATTTT.

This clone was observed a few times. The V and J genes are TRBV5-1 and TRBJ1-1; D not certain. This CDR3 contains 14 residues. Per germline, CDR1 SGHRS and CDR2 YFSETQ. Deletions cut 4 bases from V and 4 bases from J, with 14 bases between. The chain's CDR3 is CASSVIDGITEAFF. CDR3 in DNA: TGCGCCAGCAGCGTAATTGATGGCATCACTGAAGCTTTCTTT.

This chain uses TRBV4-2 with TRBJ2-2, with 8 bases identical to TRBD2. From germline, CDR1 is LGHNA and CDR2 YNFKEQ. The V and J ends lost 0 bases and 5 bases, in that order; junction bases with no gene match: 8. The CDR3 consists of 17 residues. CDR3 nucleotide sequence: TGTGCCAGCAGCCAAGATCTCTCCCTAGCGGGTACCGGGGAGCTGTTTTTT. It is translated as CASSQDLSLAGTGELFF.

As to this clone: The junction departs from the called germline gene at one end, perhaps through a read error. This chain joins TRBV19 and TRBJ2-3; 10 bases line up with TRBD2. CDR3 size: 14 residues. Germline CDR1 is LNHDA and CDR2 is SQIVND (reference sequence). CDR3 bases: TGTGCCAGTAGCATAGCGGGGGGTACAGATACGCAGTATTTT. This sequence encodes CASSIAGGTDTQYF.